A selection of T cell receptor beta chains follows, all from one sample in a study of monozygotic twins with cystic fibrosis. TCRdb's table, derived via immunoSEQ multiplex PCR, lists solely in-frame clones and lacks some. The data hold some 35,000 clones, with 80% to 95% observed a single time. Sequenced: blood. These receptors were collected from a boy younger than 10 with cystic fibrosis. CDR3s include the opening cysteine and the closing phenylalanine or tryptophan. D genes are given only for firm matches. Expanded clones get a size class; other rows say once, few or many, or leave the size out.

V	J	D	size	CDR3	DNA
TRBV10-3	TRBJ2-2	-	-	CAINLKDIHPDTGELFF	TGTGCCATCAACCTCAAGGACATCCATCCCGACACCGGGGAGCTGTTTTTT
TRBV10-3	TRBJ2-7	-	-	CAIRGWTWQGSYEQYF	TGTGCCATCAGGGGATGGACGTGGCAGGGGTCCTACGAGCAGTACTTC
TRBV18	TRBJ2-7	-	-	CASSPGDYEQYF	TGTGCCAGCTCACCTGGAGACTACGAGCAGTACTTC
TRBV6-6	TRBJ1-6	-	-	CASSYAGTENSPLHF	TGTGCCAGCAGTTACGCCGGGACGGAAAATTCACCCCTCCACTTT
TRBV7-8	TRBJ1-1	-	-	CASSLGGLLNTEAFF	TGTGCCAGCAGCTTAGGAGGACTCTTGAACACTGAAGCTTTCTTT
TRBV5-6	TRBJ2-7	TRBD2	-	CASSFQTSGGHEQYF	TGTGCCAGCAGCTTCCAGACTAGCGGGGGGCACGAGCAGTACTTC
TRBV19	TRBJ1-5	-	-	CASKPRGYQPQHF	TGTGCCAGTAAACCCCGGGGGTATCAGCCCCAGCATTTT
TRBV28	TRBJ1-1	TRBD1	-	CASRPNSGGAGTEAFF	TGTGCCAGCAGACCCAATTCAGGGGGCGCGGGCACTGAAGCTTTCTTT
TRBV4-2	TRBJ2-3	-	-	CASSQDGWESTDTQYF	TGTGCCAGCAGCCAAGACGGCTGGGAAAGCACAGATACGCAGTATTTT
TRBV7-6	TRBJ2-3	-	-	CASSSSTDTQYF	TGTGCCAGCAGTTCGAGCACAGATACGCAGTATTTT
TRBV5-1	TRBJ2-3	-	-	CASSSPGGGSTDTQYF	TGCGCCAGCAGCTCCCCCGGGGGCGGTAGCACAGATACGCAGTATTTT
TRBV7-9	TRBJ2-1	-	-	CASSPDSSYNEQFF	TGTGCCAGCAGCCCGGACAGTTCCTACAATGAGCAGTTCTTC
TRBV11-3	TRBJ2-7	-	-	CASSPWGGTTYEQYF	TGTGCCAGCAGCCCCTGGGGGGGGACAACCTACGAGCAGTACTTC
TRBV5-6	TRBJ2-2	TRBD2	-	CASSYSGGKNTGELFF	TGTGCCAGCAGCTATAGCGGGGGTAAGAACACCGGGGAGCTGTTTTTT
TRBV4-3	TRBJ1-3	-	-	CASSQDIGTYSGNTIYF	TGCGCCAGCAGCCAAGATATAGGGACATACTCTGGAAACACCATATATTTT
TRBV4-1	TRBJ2-1	-	once	CASSQANEQFF	TGCGCCAGCAGCCAAGCGAATGAGCAGTTCTTC
TRBV5-6	TRBJ1-2	TRBD1	-	CASSRGQGAKWGGYTF	TGTGCCAGCAGCCGGGGACAGGGGGCGAAATGGGGAGGCTACACCTTC
TRBV5-5	TRBJ2-3	-	-	CASSTWTEDTQYF	TGTGCCAGCAGCACCTGGACGGAAGATACGCAGTATTTT
TRBV29-1	TRBJ2-1	TRBD2	-	CSFCGLAVREQFF	TGCAGCTTCTGCGGACTAGCGGTACGTGAGCAGTTCTTC
TRBV6-1	TRBJ2-7	-	few	CASSEYGETYEQYF	TGTGCCAGCAGTGAATATGGAGAAACCTACGAGCAGTACTTC
TRBV11-3	TRBJ1-5	TRBD1	-	CASSQGDQPQHF	TGTGCCAGCAGTCAGGGGGATCAGCCCCAGCATTTT
TRBV5-8	TRBJ2-5	TRBD2	-	CASSLGVAGGPGWTETQYF	TGTGCCAGCAGCTTGGGAGTAGCGGGGGGGCCGGGGTGGACGGAGACCCAGTACTTC
TRBV4-1	TRBJ2-3	-	-	CASSQGIDWGDTQYF	TGCGCCAGCAGCCAAGGAATCGATTGGGGAGATACGCAGTATTTT
TRBV5-6	TRBJ1-2	-	-	CASSLDVGVGYGYTF	TGTGCCAGCAGCTTGGATGTAGGTGTCGGCTATGGCTACACCTTC